This passage covers 10 T cell receptor beta chains from one sample sequenced in a study of identical twins (dated by TCRdb to about 2016). Receptor amplification or capture employed 5' RACE. The sequencer was an Illumina HiSeq 2000. TCRdb trimmed public reads at Q25 via fastp, called clones via MiXCR and kept in-frame beta chains. Duplicate CDR3 protein sequences are folded into a single record with the most common DNA and genes. The sample table shows more than 1.5 million distinct CDR3 sequences, and roughly a third are seen once. The ten largest clones add up to 0.25% to 0.3% of the sample. The sample comprised cord blood. The receptors stem from a newborn girl in good health.

This clonotype was observed once. V is TRBV18 and J is TRBJ2-3; D may correspond to TRBD1 or TRBD2 (6 bases each). The CDR3 is 18 amino acids. From germline, CDR1 is KGHSH and CDR2 LQKENI. V was pared by 1 base and J by 2 bases, with 19 bases between. CDR3 DNA sequence: TGTGCCAGCTCACCACGGGCGGGGACACACCGGACCACAGATACGCAGTATTTT. Protein sequence: CASSPRAGTHRTTDTQYF.

The chain recombines TRBV2 with TRBJ2-7; a weak D match, TRBD2 (6 bases). V gave up 6 bases and J gave up 0 bases, with 15 bases separating them. This CDR3 is 15 amino acids long. CDR1 SNHLY and CDR2 FYNNEI come from the germline V gene. As DNA, the CDR3 is TGTGCCAGCAGAGGAGCGGGCCGAAGCTCCTACGAGCAGTACTTC. This codes for CASRGAGRSSYEQYF.

This clonotype was counted at least ten times. The chain links TRBV4-2 to TRBJ2-3; a weak D match, TRBD2 (5 bases). Trimming took 1 base from V and 1 from J, leaving 9 bases between them. CDR1 and CDR2 (germline): LGHNA, YNFKEQ. The CDR3 totals 15 residues. The CDR3, as DNA: TGTGCCAGCAGCCAAGGGCGGGCCCGCACAGATACGCAGTATTTT. This encodes CASSQGRARTDTQYF.

The chain employs TRBV10-3 and TRBJ1-1; 10 bases fit TRBD1. Germline assignment: CDR1 ENHRY and CDR2 SYGVKD. V was pared by 5 bases and J by 3 bases, with 3 bases of the junction left unmatched. The CDR3 sequence is 14 residues long. The CDR3 DNA reads TGTGCCATCAGTCGGACAGGGGGGCACACTGAAGCTTTCTTT. It codes for CAISRTGGHTEAFF.

This clonotype was seen a handful of times. V is TRBV20-1 and J is TRBJ1-5, with unresolved D. V lost 2 bases and J lost 0, with 14 bases in between. The CDR3 has 16 amino acids. From germline, CDR1 is DFQATT and CDR2 SNEGSKA (reference sequence). The CDR3 is CSARRQGLTSNQPQHF. In DNA, the CDR3 is TGCAGTGCTAGACGGCAAGGGCTCACTAGCAATCAGCCCCAGCATTTT.

At least ten counts were recorded for this clonotype. This sequence joins TRBV28 and TRBJ2-3, with 14 nucleotides matching TRBD2. Unmatched junction bases numbered 8, after V lost 6 bases and J lost 3 bases. This CDR3 region has 17 residues. Germline assignment: CDR1 MDHEN and CDR2 SYDVKM. CDR3 region: CASSSGTSGRGTDTQYF. The DNA for the CDR3 is TGTGCCAGCAGCTCTGGGACTAGCGGGAGAGGGACAGATACGCAGTATTTT.

V usage is TRBV7-9 and J usage is TRBJ2-1, with D perhaps matching TRBD1 (5 bases). In germline, CDR1 is SEHNR, CDR2 FQNEAQ (reference sequence). The CDR3 contains 15 residues. Trimming took 2 bases from V and 7 from J, leaving 15 bases between them. CDR3 loop: CASSLLEGARNEQFF. In DNA, the CDR3 is TGTGCCAGCAGCTTATTAGAAGGGGCTCGGAATGAGCAGTTCTTC.

The CDR3 spells CASRVTGGGSYEQYF. Here the CDR3 DNA reads TGTGCCAGCAGAGTAACAGGGGGAGGATCCTACGAGCAGTACTTC. The chain employs TRBV12-3 or TRBV12-4 and TRBJ2-7, with TRBD1 matching over 8 bases. The CDR3 is 15 residues long. Trimming at V came to 6 bases and at J to 1 base, leaving 8 bases not matched to a gene.

This clonotype was detected a few times. The rearrangement joins TRBV6-1 to TRBJ1-5, with D hard to call. Germline CDR1 and CDR2: MNHNS and SASEGT. V gave up 2 bases and J gave up 1 base, with 21 bases separating them. The CDR3 has 19 residues. For the CDR3, the DNA is TGTGCCAGCAGTGAATGGTTTTTTGGGGTTGCCCTCAGCAATCAGCCCCAGCATTTT. This sequence encodes CASSEWFFGVALSNQPQHF.

The CDR3 loop is CASGRGWRTDTQYF. The CDR3 DNA reads TGTGCCAGCGGTCGAGGATGGCGCACAGATACGCAGTATTTT. The V call is TRBV6-2 or TRBV6-3, the J call TRBJ2-3; D unresolved. Germline CDR1 MNHEY, CDR2 SVGEGT. The V gene lost 8 bases and the J gene lost 1 base, with 13 bases spanning the gap. The CDR3 has 14 residues.